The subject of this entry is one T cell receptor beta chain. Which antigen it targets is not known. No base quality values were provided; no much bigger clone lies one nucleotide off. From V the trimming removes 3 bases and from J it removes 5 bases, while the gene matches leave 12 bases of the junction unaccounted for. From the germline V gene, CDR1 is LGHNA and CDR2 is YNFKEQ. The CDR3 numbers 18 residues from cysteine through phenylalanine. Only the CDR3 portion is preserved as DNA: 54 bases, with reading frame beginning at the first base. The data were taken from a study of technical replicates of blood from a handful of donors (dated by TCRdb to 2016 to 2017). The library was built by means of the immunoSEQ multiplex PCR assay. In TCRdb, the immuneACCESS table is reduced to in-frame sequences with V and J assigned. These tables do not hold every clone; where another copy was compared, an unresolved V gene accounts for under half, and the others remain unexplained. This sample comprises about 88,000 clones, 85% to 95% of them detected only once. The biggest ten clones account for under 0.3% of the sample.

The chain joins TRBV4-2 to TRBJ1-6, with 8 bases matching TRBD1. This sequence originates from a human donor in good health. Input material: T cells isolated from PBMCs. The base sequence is TGTGCCAGCAGCCACTCTCCCGGACAGGGAGGGAATAATTCACCCCTCCACTTT. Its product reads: CASSHSPGQGGNNSPLHF.